The 32 T cell receptor beta chains given below trace back to one sample, sequenced in a study of CD8 T cells in ankylosing spondylitis. From the 5' RACE reads, TCRdb called clonotypes with MiXCR, one entry per CDR3 protein. The sample has some 340,000 distinct CDR3 sequences, about 15% seen once; the top ten hold around 0.99%. Sequenced input: blood, either unsorted or a sorted T cell fraction (not recorded which). These receptors all stem from a male donor with ankylosing spondylitis or in good health (not recorded which).

DNA of the CDR3: TGTGCTAGTGGCTACGGGCTAGCGAAGACCAATGAGCAGTTCTTC. This sequence encodes CASGYGLAKTNEQFF. The rearrangement joins TRBV12-5 to TRBJ2-1; a possible D gene is TRBD2 (6 bases). CDR1 is LGHNT, CDR2 FRNRAP, per germline. Trimming stripped 6 bases from V and 6 bases from J, with 18 bases between. This CDR3 is 15 amino acids long.

This clonotype was seen once. This chain joins TRBV18 and TRBJ1-6, with TRBD1 as a possible D gene (5 bases). This CDR3 comprises 16 residues. Germline-derived CDR1 and CDR2 are KGHSH and LQKENI. The V end lost 4 bases, the J end lost 8 bases, and 18 bases lay between the germline ends. This CDR3 is CASSQGTLAVDSPLHF. The CDR3 DNA is TGTGCCAGCTCACAGGGGACCCTCGCCGTCGATTCACCCCTCCACTTT.

The rearrangement uses TRBV7-2 and TRBJ2-7; TRBD2 matches 7 bases. Per germline, CDR1 SGHTA and CDR2 FQGNSA. Unmatched junction bases numbered 9, after V lost 6 bases and J lost 7 bases. This CDR3 is 13 amino acids long. The CDR3 spells CASSTGGVQEQYF. As DNA, the CDR3 is TGTGCCAGCAGTACGGGGGGAGTGCAAGAGCAGTACTTC.

This chain connects TRBV20-1 to TRBJ1-1; a weak D match, TRBD1 (5 bases). The CDR3 length is 15 residues. Germline V gene sequence: CDR1 DFQATT, CDR2 SNEGSKA (reference sequence). Trimming took 2 bases from V and 1 from J, leaving 14 bases between them. The CDR3 nucleotides are TGCAGTGCTAGATCTTTAAGACAGACGAACACTGAAGCTTTCTTT. Its translation is CSARSLRQTNTEAFF.

Written as DNA, the CDR3 is TGTGCCATCAGTGAGTCGAGTGCGGAACTGACCGGGGAGCTGTTTTTT. This translates into CAISESSAELTGELFF. V usage is TRBV10-3 and J usage is TRBJ2-2; D remains ambiguous. The germline V gene has CDR1 ENHRY and CDR2 SYGVKD. This CDR3 has 16 residues. V lost 0 bases, J lost 5 bases, and 13 bases lay in between.

The DNA for the CDR3 is TGTGCCAGCCATCCGGGACCCCGGGGGGGGCAGTTCTTC. This translates into CASHPGPRGGQFF. V usage is TRBV21-1 and J usage is TRBJ2-1; the DNA was not used to check the table's D call, TRBD1. TRBV21-1 has pseudogene status. CDR3 length: 13 residues.

This clonotype was seen a few times. This chain connects TRBV6-5 to TRBJ1-2; perhaps TRBD1 as D (6 bases). Trimming shortened V by 6 bases and J by 12 bases, and 17 bases separated the two germline ends. The CDR3 extends over 12 amino acids. Germline CDR1 and CDR2: MNHEY and SVGAGI. Here the CDR3 reads CASRSDRTVDTF. CDR3 nucleotides: TGTGCCAGCAGATCGGACAGAACGGTCGACACCTTC.

This clonotype has just a few counts. The rearrangement joins TRBV24-1 to TRBJ1-5; 8 bases are a match to TRBD1. This CDR3 is built from 14 residues. The J segment lost 3 bases and the V segment lost 5 bases, leaving 2 bases of the junction unmatched. Germline V CDR1 and CDR2: KGHDR, SFDVKD. The CDR3 DNA sequence: TGTGCCACCAGTGCAGGGGGCGACAATCAGCCCCAGCATTTT. Translating it yields CATSAGGDNQPQHF.

This clonotype appeared a few times. The chain recombines TRBV20-1 with TRBJ1-4, with TRBD1 as a possible D gene (6 bases). Per the germline V gene, CDR1 is DFQATT and CDR2 is SNEGSKA (reference sequence). The CDR3 has 12 amino acids. Trimming left V 4 bases short and J 8 bases short, with 11 bases between. The CDR3 DNA reads TGCAGTGCTACTCGTGGGGGCGAAAAACTGTTTTTT. This sequence encodes CSATRGGEKLFF.

The rearrangement uses TRBV7-2 and TRBJ2-6; D unclear. Trimming cost V 1 base and J 0 bases, with 10 bases left between them. CDR1 is SGHTA, CDR2 FQGNSA, per germline. The CDR3 is 17 amino acids. CDR3 nucleotides: TGTGCCAGCAGCTTAGGGGGTCCCCCCTCTGGGGCCAACGTCCTGACTTTC. Translated, it gives CASSLGGPPSGANVLTF.

CDR3 sequence (DNA): TGTGCCAGCAGTTCAGACAGGACTTCACCCCTCCACTTT. It specifies CASSSDRTSPLHF. The chain carries TRBV12-3 or TRBV12-4 and TRBJ1-6, with TRBD1 as a possible D gene (6 bases). The germline V and J ends were trimmed by 4 bases and 9 bases, with 10 bases remaining between them. CDR3 length: 13 residues.

This clonotype was recorded many times. The rearrangement uses TRBV5-1 and TRBJ2-2; TRBD1 matches at 8 bases. Germline V gene data show CDR1 as SGHRS and CDR2 as YFSETQ. The CDR3 sequence is 16 residues long. V lost 3 bases and J lost 7; bases outside the gene matches: 11. The CDR3 spells CASSSTGQGRGGELFF. The DNA of the CDR3 is TGCGCCAGCAGCTCCACTGGACAGGGAAGGGGCGGGGAGCTGTTTTTT.

This clonotype turned up a few times. CDR3 sequence: CASSLASVANSPLHF. The CDR3, as DNA: TGCGCCAGCAGCTTGGCCTCCGTGGCAAATTCACCCCTCCACTTT. V and J are TRBV5-1 and TRBJ1-6, with D unresolved. Germline lookup yields CDR1 SGHRS and CDR2 YFSETQ. CDR3 size: 15 residues. V was trimmed by 0 bases and J by 7 bases, leaving 11 bases between them.

This clonotype came up a few times. The genes are TRBV4-1 and TRBJ2-7; D tentatively fits TRBD1 or TRBD2 (5 bases each). This CDR3 contains 14 residues. The germline gives CDR1 MGHRA, CDR2 YSYEKL. Trimming took off 2 bases at V and 2 bases at J, with 10 bases between the two ends. CDR3 DNA: TGCGCCAGCAGCCAAAGGGACCCCGCCTACGAGCAGTACTTC. Translation: CASSQRDPAYEQYF.

V gene TRBV29-1 combines with J gene TRBJ2-3, with a weak D call TRBD1 (6 bases). The ends were cut back, 4 bases at V and 4 bases at J, with 12 bases in the middle. Germline V gene sequence: CDR1 SQVTM, CDR2 ANQGSEA. The CDR3 is made up of 13 amino acids. The CDR3 loop is CSVGLGGADTQYF. The CDR3 DNA follows: TGCAGCGTTGGCCTAGGGGGTGCAGATACGCAGTATTTT.

This rearrangement joins TRBV5-6 to TRBJ2-1; TRBD1 matches at 8 bases. J lost 10 bases, V lost 5 bases, and 11 bases had no gene match. The CDR3 contains 14 residues. In germline, CDR1 is SGHDT, CDR2 YYEEEE. CDR3 amino acids: CASRTDRAFYEQFF. The CDR3 DNA sequence: TGTGCCAGCAGGACGGACAGGGCTTTTTACGAGCAGTTCTTC.

This clonotype was recorded at least ten times. This chain joins TRBV20-1 and TRBJ1-1, with D perhaps matching TRBD1 (5 bases). CDR3 length: 13 residues. The V gene's germline CDR1 is DFQATT and CDR2 SNEGSKA (reference sequence). V was cut by 5 bases and J by 4 bases, with 14 bases left in between. The CDR3: CSALTPGGTEAFF. DNA of the CDR3: TGCAGTGCTCTTACCCCCGGGGGCACTGAAGCTTTCTTT.

The chain carries TRBV11-2 and TRBJ2-1, with 8 bases matching TRBD1. J lost 5 bases, V lost 4 bases, and 10 bases had no gene match. The CDR3 totals 16 residues. Germline-derived CDR1 and CDR2 are SGHAT and FQNNGV. The CDR3 DNA reads as TGTGCCAGCAGCTCCCGGACAGGGAGTGTGCACAATGAGCAGTTCTTC. Amino acid sequence: CASSSRTGSVHNEQFF. The full variable domain, in which reference TRBV11-2 and TRBJ2-1 provide the parts outside the CDR3, is EAGVAQSPRYKIIEKRQSVAFWCNPISGHATLYWYQQILGQGPKLLIQFQNNGVVDDSQLPKDRFSAERLKGVDSTLKIQPAKLEDSAVYLCASSSRTGSVHNEQFFGPGTRLTVL.

This chain uses TRBV5-4 with TRBJ2-7, with 9 bases that match TRBD1. Trimming at V came to 5 bases and at J to 4 bases, leaving 7 bases not matched to a gene. This CDR3 has 14 residues. CDR1 and CDR2 from the germline V gene are SGHNT and YYREEE (reference sequence). The CDR3 region has the DNA TGTGCCAGCAGATTTTACGACAGGGGGTACGAGCAGTACTTC. Translating it yields CASRFYDRGYEQYF.

This clonotype was detected only a few times. The chain uses TRBV10-3 and TRBJ2-1, with no clear D. The CDR3 is made up of 12 amino acids. Trimming took off 2 bases at V and 11 bases at J, with 10 bases between the two ends. Germline assignment: CDR1 ENHRY and CDR2 SYGVKD. The CDR3 region is CAISEPEEKQFF. The CDR3 coding sequence is TGTGCCATCAGTGAGCCCGAAGAGAAGCAGTTCTTC.

DNA for the CDR3: TGCGCCAGCAGAGGACAGATGTCTAGCGGGAGCTCCTACGAGCAGTACTTC. It is translated as CASRGQMSSGSSYEQYF. The V gene is TRBV5-1, the J gene TRBJ2-7; TRBD2 matches 10 bases. Trimming took 5 bases from V and 0 from J; bases not matched to a gene: 11. Germline CDR1 reads SGHRS; CDR2 reads YFSETQ. The CDR3 contains 17 residues.

A few counts support this clonotype. The chain is built from TRBV6-4 and TRBJ1-1; possibly TRBD1 for D (5 bases). V was clipped by 6 bases and J by 4 bases, with 15 bases between them. CDR1 MRHNA and CDR2 SNTAGT come from the germline V gene. The CDR3 is made up of 14 amino acids. CDR3 protein: CASRLDSWSTEAFF. CDR3 DNA sequence: TGTGCCAGCAGACTAGACAGTTGGAGCACTGAAGCTTTCTTT.

J is TRBJ2-5 and V is TRBV12-3 or TRBV12-4; D gene unclear. This CDR3 has 13 residues. V was trimmed by 1 base and J by 5 bases, leaving 8 bases between them. CDR3 region: CASSLVGKETQYF. In DNA, the CDR3 is TGTGCCAGCAGTTTAGTAGGGAAGGAGACCCAGTACTTC.

This CDR3 is CASSLLDGGHSGANVLTF. CDR3 DNA: TGTGCCAGCAGCTTATTAGACGGCGGCCACTCTGGGGCCAACGTCCTGACTTTC. V and J are TRBV7-8 and TRBJ2-6; D uncertain. The V end lost 2 bases, the J end lost 0 bases, and 14 bases lay between the germline ends. Looked up from germline, CDR1 is SGHVS and CDR2 is FQNEAQ. The CDR3 consists of 18 residues.

This clonotype has only a few counts. V is TRBV5-1 and J is TRBJ2-2; 8 bases map to TRBD2. This CDR3 contains 16 residues. Germline lookup yields CDR1 SGHRS and CDR2 YFSETQ. Trimming removed 4 bases from V and 1 base from J; junction bases left unmatched: 6. CDR3 loop: CASSLRSGGNTGELFF. The CDR3 nucleotides read TGCGCCAGCAGCCTAAGGAGCGGGGGGAACACCGGGGAGCTGTTTTTT.

This clonotype was observed a few times. This sequence joins TRBV2 and TRBJ1-2; no firm D call. V was clipped by 5 bases and J by 4 bases, with 14 bases between them. The germline V gene encodes CDR1 SNHLY and CDR2 FYNNEI. The length of the CDR3 is 14 residues. The CDR3 bases are TGTGCCAGCAGTCTTGAGGCCCAACTCTATGGCTACACCTTC. Translation: CASSLEAQLYGYTF.

V usage is TRBV6-1 and J usage is TRBJ2-7; 12 nucleotides match TRBD2. V was pared by 6 bases and J by 0 bases, with 3 bases of the junction left unmatched. The CDR3 is made up of 15 amino acids. Per the germline V gene, CDR1 is MNHNS and CDR2 is SASEGT. In DNA form, the CDR3 reads TGTGCCAGCAGCGAGACTAGCGGGAGCTCCTACGAGCAGTACTTC. This codes for CASSETSGSSYEQYF.

This clonotype occurred a few times. This chain links TRBV3-1 with TRBJ2-1; the D is unclear. CDR1 and CDR2 from the germline V gene are LGHDT and YNNKEL (reference sequence). CDR3 length: 15 amino acids. The V and J ends lost 0 bases and 7 bases respectively, with 13 bases between them. In DNA, the CDR3 is TGTGCCAGCAGCCAAGACCCCATAAAAAGGAATGAGCAGTTCTTC. This translates into CASSQDPIKRNEQFF.

This clonotype appeared a few times. The chain employs TRBV7-2 and TRBJ2-1, with D possibly TRBD2 on 6 matching bases. Germline assignment: CDR1 SGHTA and CDR2 FQGNSA. The CDR3 loop spans 14 amino acids. Trimming left V 3 bases short and J 9 bases short, with 15 bases between. In DNA form, the CDR3 reads TGTGCCAGCAGCTTGTACGGGACTCCCCCTGAGCAGTTCTTC. Translation gives CASSLYGTPPEQFF.

This clonotype was seen a handful of times. The rearrangement joins TRBV11-3 to TRBJ2-7, with unresolved D. The CDR3 runs to 16 residues. Germline assignment: CDR1 SGHNT and CDR2 YENEEA. The V and J ends lost 4 bases and 2 bases respectively, with 18 bases between them. CDR3 nucleotide sequence: TGTGCCAGCAGCTGGGTCCGAACATTGAGTCCCTACGAGCAGTACTTC. Amino acids: CASSWVRTLSPYEQYF.

This clonotype was observed a handful of times. The chain links TRBV3-1 to TRBJ2-1, with D possibly matching TRBD1 (6 bases). CDR1 LGHDT and CDR2 YNNKEL come from the germline V gene (reference sequence). This CDR3 has 14 amino acids. Between the trimmed V and J ends, which lost 3 bases and 9 bases, there was a span of 15 bases. The CDR3 protein is CASSQNLRGGEQFF. CDR3 coding DNA: TGTGCCAGCAGCCAGAACCTCAGGGGCGGTGAGCAGTTCTTC.

V and J are TRBV5-1 and TRBJ2-1; D is possibly TRBD2 (6 bases). V shed 5 bases and J shed 5 bases, with 14 bases lying between them. Germline values: CDR1 SGHRS, CDR2 YFSETQ. This CDR3 is built from 14 residues. Here the CDR3 DNA reads TGCGCCAGCAGGGAACTAGCCGGCGACAATGAGCAGTTCTTC. It is translated as CASRELAGDNEQFF.